This T cell receptor (beta chain) is from a study of T-cell reconstitution after alpha-beta-depleted transplantation in children. Details on this clonotype: The antigen remains undetermined.

This CDR3 comprises 14 residues. Trimming pared 4 bases from V and 4 bases from J, leaving 12 bases between. The germline CDR1 and CDR2 sequences are SGHRS and YFSETQ. The authors prepared the TCRbeta library with unique molecular identifiers. From the PCR reads, TCRdb called clonotypes with MiXCR, one entry per CDR3 protein. The table lists about 440,000 distinct CDR3 sequences, roughly 43% of them singletons, with 25% to 30% in the top ten. Findings and caveats of the study: Several hundred expanded graft clones reportedly supplied alpha-beta T cells about two months after transplant.

The input for sequencing was PBMCs, taken before TCRalphabeta/CD19-depleted stem cell transplant. This rearrangement joins TRBV5-1 to TRBJ2-1, with a tentative D call TRBD1 (6 bases). The sequence derives from a girl aged 2 to 10 with aplastic anemia, due to receive a stem cell transplant. CDR3 sequence reads: CASSQGQLYNEQFF. The CDR3 nucleotides read TGCGCCAGCAGCCAAGGACAGCTTTACAATGAGCAGTTCTTC. Full variable domain (missing parts from reference TRBV5-1 and TRBJ2-1): KAGVTQTPRYLIKTRGQQVTLSCSPISGHRSVSWYQQTPGQGLQFLFEYFSETQRNKGNFPGRFSGRQFSNSRSEMNVSTLELGDSALYLCASSQGQLYNEQFFGPGTRLTVL.